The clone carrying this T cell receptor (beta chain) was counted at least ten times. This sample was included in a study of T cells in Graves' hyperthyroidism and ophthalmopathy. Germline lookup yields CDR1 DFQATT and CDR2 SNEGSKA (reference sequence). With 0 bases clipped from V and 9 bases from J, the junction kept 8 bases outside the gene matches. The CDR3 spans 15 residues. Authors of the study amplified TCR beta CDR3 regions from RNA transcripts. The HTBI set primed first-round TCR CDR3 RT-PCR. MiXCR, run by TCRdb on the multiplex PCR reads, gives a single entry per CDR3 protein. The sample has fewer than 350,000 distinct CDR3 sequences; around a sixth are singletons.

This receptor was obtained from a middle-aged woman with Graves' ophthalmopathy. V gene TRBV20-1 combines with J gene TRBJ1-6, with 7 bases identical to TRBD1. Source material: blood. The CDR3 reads CSARDWRGLGSPLHF. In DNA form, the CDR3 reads TGCAGTGCTAGAGATTGGAGGGGGCTCGGTTCACCCCTCCACTTT.